One sample yielded the 22 T cell receptor beta chains listed below, sequenced in a study of Graves' ophthalmopathy and Graves' hyperthyroidism. RNA transcripts served as template for amplifying TCR beta CDR3 sequences. An opening RT-PCR round employed HTBI primers and preceded a second-round multiplex PCR. One entry per CDR3 protein results from TCRdb running MiXCR on the multiplex PCR reads. Of around 670,000 distinct CDR3 sequences in the sample, roughly 40% are singletons; the top ten hold roughly 45%. The sample was peripheral blood. All receptors derive from an adult man with Graves' ophthalmopathy.

J is TRBJ1-6 and V is TRBV19, with D perhaps matching TRBD1 (5 bases). The CDR3 is 14 residues long. CDR1 is LNHDA and CDR2 is SQIVND in the germline V gene (reference sequence). Trimming took 1 base from V and 10 from J, leaving 11 bases between them. CDR3 nucleotide sequence: TGTGCCAGTAGTATAGGAGGGGAGAGGTCACCCCTCCACTTT. Translated: CASSIGGERSPLHF.

The V and J genes are TRBV25-1 and TRBJ1-1; weak D call: TRBD1 (5 bases). Germline V gene lookup returns CDR1 MGHDK and CDR2 SYGVNS. The CDR3 runs to 17 residues. The V end lost 4 bases, the J end lost 1 base, and 19 bases lay between the germline ends. The DNA for the CDR3 is TGTGCCAGCAGTGCTAGGGGCATCCGGCAGGAGAACACTGAAGCTTTCTTT. This sequence encodes CASSARGIRQENTEAFF. Together with reference TRBV25-1 and TRBJ1-1, the CDR3 gives the full variable domain: EADIYQTPRYLVIGTGKKITLECSQTMGHDKMYWYQQDPGMELHLIHYSYGVNSTEKGDLSSESTVSRIRTEHFPLTLESARPSHTSQYLCASSARGIRQENTEAFFGQGTRLTVV.

This clonotype was seen only a few times. The chain uses TRBV10-3 and TRBJ1-1; a weak D match, TRBD1 (5 bases). The CDR3 totals 12 residues. Germline CDR1 ENHRY, CDR2 SYGVKD. Trimming cost V 10 bases and J 6 bases, with 15 bases left between them. This CDR3 is CASSIRGPEAFF. CDR3 in DNA: TGTGCCAGCAGCATAAGGGGCCCTGAAGCTTTCTTT.

This clonotype occurred many times. V usage is TRBV14 and J usage is TRBJ1-1, with D uncertain. Germline assignment: CDR1 SGHDN and CDR2 FVKESK. The CDR3 is 13 amino acids. The CDR3 sequence: CATKKGVNTEAFF. Written as DNA, the CDR3 is TGTGCAACCAAAAAGGGAGTGAACACTGAAGCTTTCTTT.

The chain combines TRBV14 with TRBJ2-5, with 11 bases lining up with TRBD1. The CDR3 contains 15 residues. The V segment lost 3 bases and the J segment 5 bases; nucleotides outside the gene matches: 5. Germline V gene sequence: CDR1 SGHDN, CDR2 FVKESK. CDR3 protein: CASSQRTGGRETQYF. In DNA form, the CDR3 reads TGTGCCAGCAGCCAGAGGACAGGGGGCAGGGAGACCCAGTACTTC.

V is TRBV15 and J is TRBJ1-1; D not resolved. This CDR3 comprises 12 residues. Germline CDR1 is LNHNV and CDR2 is YYDKDF (reference sequence). V lost 3 bases to trimming and J lost 4 bases, with 6 bases between them. CDR3 nucleotide sequence: TGTGCCACCAGCAGCTCCCTCACTGAAGCTTTCTTT. Translating gives CATSSSLTEAFF.

This sequence joins TRBV7-2 and TRBJ2-2; no clear D gene. The V end lost 1 base, the J end lost 4 bases, and 10 bases lay between the germline ends. The CDR3 has 15 residues. Germline CDR1 SGHTA, CDR2 FQGNSA. The DNA for the CDR3 is TGTGCCAGCAGCTTAGTGCGGCTTACCACCGGGGAGCTGTTTTTT. Its translation is CASSLVRLTTGELFF.

This clonotype was found many times. Here the CDR3 reads CASSPGTGRNTEAFF. Written as DNA, the CDR3 is TGTGCCAGCTCTCCCGGGACAGGGCGAAACACTGAAGCTTTCTTT. The chain couples TRBV2 to TRBJ1-1; 9 bases agree with TRBD1. Germline V gene data show CDR1 as SNHLY and CDR2 as FYNNEI. V lost 8 bases and J lost 2; bases outside the gene matches: 9. This CDR3 contains 15 residues.

This clonotype was picked up many times. The V gene is TRBV29-1, the J gene TRBJ2-7; the D is unclear. CDR1 and CDR2 (germline): SQVTM, ANQGSEA. V shed 3 bases and J shed 0 bases, with 9 bases lying between them. The CDR3 is 13 amino acids. The CDR3 reads CSVEKTDSYEQYF. Here the CDR3 DNA reads TGCAGCGTTGAGAAGACGGACTCCTACGAGCAGTACTTC.

The V gene is TRBV7-9, the J gene TRBJ2-5, with a tentative D call TRBD2 (5 bases). V lost 5 bases and J 1 base, leaving 14 bases between the germline ends. The germline gives CDR1 SEHNR, CDR2 FQNEAQ (reference sequence). CDR3 length: 15 amino acids. In nucleotides, the CDR3 is TGTGCCAGCAGCCAAGTTGGAGCGGTCCAAGAGACCCAGTACTTC. Its translation: CASSQVGAVQETQYF.

This clonotype was detected only a few times. The chain joins TRBV7-9 to TRBJ1-2; TRBD1 aligns across 8 bases. V dropped 2 bases and J dropped 8; count of bases not matched to a gene: 10. Germline V gives CDR1 SEHNR, CDR2 FQNEAQ (reference sequence). The CDR3 length is 15 residues. CDR3 coding DNA: TGTGCCAGCAGCTTAAAGACAGGGGAAGTAGGCGGCTACACCTTC. It translates to CASSLKTGEVGGYTF.

The chain carries TRBV10-3 and TRBJ2-7, with a possible D match to TRBD1 (5 bases). Deletions cut 10 bases from V and 6 bases from J, with 19 bases between. Germline CDR1 is ENHRY and CDR2 is SYGVKD. CDR3 length: 13 residues. CDR3 DNA sequence: TGTGCCAGCAGAAGGACATCTTCCAGCGAGCAGTACTTC. Amino acid sequence: CASRRTSSSEQYF.

This clonotype was seen many times. One junction end does not reproduce the germline sequence, and a read error may be involved. The genes are TRBV29-1 and TRBJ1-2; D gene unclear. This CDR3 spans 14 amino acids. Germline CDR1 is SQVTM and CDR2 is ANQGSEA. The CDR3 sequence: CSVEDPVLRSASLF. DNA for the CDR3: TGCAGCGTTGAAGATCCGGTTCTAAGGTCGGCGAGCTTGTTC.

With respect to this clonotype: A much larger clone lies a single base off, so this may be a read error. The V gene is TRBV7-2, the J gene TRBJ2-5; unclear D gene. This CDR3 spans 16 amino acids. Germline loops: CDR1 SGHTA, CDR2 FQGNSA. Here the CDR3 reads CASSLDPSPWQEAQYF. Here the CDR3 DNA reads TGTGCCAGCAGCTTAGATCCCAGTCCGTGGCAAGAGGCCCAGTACTTC. The full variable domain, its missing parts supplied by reference TRBV7-2 and TRBJ2-5, is GAGVSQSPSNKVTEKGKDVELRCDPISGHTALYWYRQSLGQGLEFLIYFQGNSAPDKSGLPSDRFSAERTGGSVSTLTIQRTQQEDSAVYLCASSLDPSPWQEAQYFGPGTRLLVL.

At least ten counts were recorded for this clonotype. The chain carries TRBV4-3 and TRBJ1-6; possibly TRBD1 for D (6 bases). CDR1 is LGHNA and CDR2 is YSLEER in the germline V gene. This CDR3 comprises 14 residues. V was trimmed by 2 bases and J by 9 bases, leaving 11 bases between them. CDR3: CASSQPDSGSPLHF. In nucleotides, the CDR3 is TGCGCCAGCAGCCAACCGGACAGTGGTTCACCCCTCCACTTT.

Ten or more counts support this clonotype. The chain uses TRBV7-9 and TRBJ1-1; tentative D call: TRBD1 (5 bases). Germline CDR1 reads SEHNR; CDR2 reads FQNEAQ (reference sequence). The CDR3 is 14 amino acids. V was pared by 5 bases and J by 6 bases, with 16 bases between. The DNA of the CDR3 is TGTGCCAGCAGCGTCGGGGCGGGAAACGCTGAAGCTTTCTTT. This encodes CASSVGAGNAEAFF.

Regarding this clonotype: This could be a read error, since a much larger clone is one nucleotide away. CDR3 amino acids: CASSSGTGYTF. The CDR3 DNA sequence: TGTGCCAGCAGCTCTGGGACAGGCTACACCTTC. This chain uses TRBV5-4 with TRBJ1-2; a weak D match, TRBD1 (6 bases). CDR1 is SGHNT and CDR2 is YYREEE in the germline V gene (reference sequence). V was shortened by 3 bases and J by 8 bases, with 8 bases between the two germline ends. This CDR3 contains 11 residues.

This clonotype was recorded at least ten times. The chain has TRBV24-1 and TRBJ2-6, with TRBD1 matching 10 bases. The CDR3 is 17 amino acids. In germline, CDR1 is KGHDR, CDR2 SFDVKD. The ends lost 4 bases at V and 3 bases at J; junction bases unmatched: 5. The CDR3 DNA reads as TGTGCCACCAGTGACACGGGACAGGGGAGTGGGGCCAACGTCCTGACTTTC. Encoded protein: CATSDTGQGSGANVLTF.

This chain joins TRBV7-2 and TRBJ2-7; 13 nucleotides match TRBD2. With 5 bases clipped from V and 7 bases from J, the junction kept 14 bases outside the gene matches. Per the germline V gene, CDR1 is SGHTA and CDR2 is FQGNSA. This CDR3 spans 17 amino acids. CDR3 DNA sequence: TGTGCCAGCAGCAAACGAACACTAGCGGGAGGGCCTGGAGAGCAGTACTTC. As protein: CASSKRTLAGGPGEQYF. The full variable domain, rest sourced from reference TRBV7-2 and TRBJ2-7, is GAGVSQSPSNKVTEKGKDVELRCDPISGHTALYWYRQSLGQGLEFLIYFQGNSAPDKSGLPSDRFSAERTGGSVSTLTIQRTQQEDSAVYLCASSKRTLAGGPGEQYFGPGTRLTVT.

The chain links TRBV7-9 to TRBJ2-5; D may be TRBD1 (6 bases). Trimming left V 1 base short and J 0 bases short, with 12 bases between. CDR1 is SEHNR and CDR2 is FQNEAQ in the germline V gene (reference sequence). This CDR3 comprises 16 residues. The CDR3 DNA sequence: TGTGCCAGCAGCTTAGGTCAGGGGCAGTACCAAGAGACCCAGTACTTC. It codes for CASSLGQGQYQETQYF.

As concerns this clonotype: Possible read error: a much larger clone is one base away. The chain couples TRBV13 to TRBJ1-1; 7 bases agree with TRBD1. Looked up from germline, CDR1 is PRHDT and CDR2 is FYEKMQ (reference sequence). The CDR3 runs to 14 residues. The DNA of the CDR3 is TGTGCCAGCAGCTTGGGACAGTTAGACACTGAAGCTTCCTTT. This codes for CASSLGQLDTEASF.

This rearrangement joins TRBV7-2 to TRBJ1-4, with 7 bases lining up with TRBD1. Trimming cost V 1 base and J 5 bases; bases outside gene matches: 4. The CDR3 is made up of 15 amino acids. Germline CDR1 reads SGHTA; CDR2 reads FQGNSA. The CDR3 is CASSLGGTENEKLFF. The CDR3 DNA is TGTGCCAGCAGCTTAGGGGGGACAGAAAATGAAAAACTGTTTTTT. The full variable domain, rest sourced from reference TRBV7-2 and TRBJ1-4, is GAGVSQSPSNKVTEKGKDVELRCDPISGHTALYWYRQSLGQGLEFLIYFQGNSAPDKSGLPSDRFSAERTGGSVSTLTIQRTQQEDSAVYLCASSLGGTENEKLFFGSGTQLSVL.